This T cell receptor (beta chain) was retrieved from a study of T cells in Graves' hyperthyroidism and ophthalmopathy. Authors of the study amplified TCR beta CDR3 regions from RNA transcripts. Initially, a first-round RT-PCR of the TCR CDR3 employed the HTBI primer set. In TCRdb, the multiplex PCR reads were re-called with MiXCR into one record per CDR3 protein. The repertoire has hundreds of thousands of distinct CDR3 sequences, 18% of them found once; the top ten carry 16%. This clonotype was detected ten times or more. V was cut by 1 base and J by 4 bases, with 16 bases left in between. The CDR3 length is 16 residues. Germline V lookup: CDR1 MNHNS, CDR2 SASEGT.

The rearrangement uses TRBV6-1 and TRBJ1-2; D not resolved. The TCR comes from a woman between 50 and 59 years old with Graves' hyperthyroidism that later progressed to Graves' ophthalmopathy. Sequencing used blood. DNA of the CDR3: TGTGCCAGCAGTGAAGTTTTGGGCGACCGGGCCTATGGCTACACCTTC. It is translated as CASSEVLGDRAYGYTF.